This TCR beta chain was recovered during a study of shared clonotypes between healthy human individuals. TCRdb's table, derived via immunoSEQ multiplex PCR, lists solely in-frame clones and lacks some. Of about 460,000 clones listed, 70% to 80% are singletons. The sample consisted of PBMCs. The sequence was collected from a woman in her forties in good health. Some clones in this sample may be carry-over from other donors' samples.

The CDR3 bases are TGTGCCAGCAGTTTTGGGACTAGCGCCAATGAGCAGTTCTTC. Its protein product is CASSFGTSANEQFF. V and J are TRBV27 and TRBJ2-1; 10 nucleotides agree with TRBD2. J lost 6 bases, V lost 3 bases, and 2 bases had no gene match. The CDR3 is 14 residues long. The germline gives CDR1 MNHEY, CDR2 SMNVEV (reference sequence).